Listed below are T cell receptor beta chains from one sample, sequenced in a study of OX40 agonist ivuxolimab in advanced cancers. Measured with immunoSEQ multiplex PCR; TCRdb has only the in-frame clones, and not every one. Of about 79,000 clones in the sample, around 94% are singletons; the top ten hold about 10%. Sequencing used CD4+ or CD8+ T cells sorted from blood, obtained in a trial of the OX40 agonist ivuxolimab. The receptors stem from an adult with an advanced solid tumor such as melanoma, head and neck, liver or kidney cancer. Both conserved end residues are part of each CDR3. Each record gives: V gene, J gene, clone size, D gene, CDR3 DNA, CDR3 protein. The D gene is left open where the match is weak. Size is omitted from some rows. Given values are once, few, many or a class for expanded clones.

TRBV28	TRBJ2-7	-	-	TGTGCCAGCAACACCGGGAGAATAAGCTCCTACGAGCAGTACTTC	CASNTGRISSYEQYF
TRBV27	TRBJ2-7	-	TRBD1	TGTGCCAGCAGTTGGGCGGGACAGGGTTACGAGCAGTACTTC	CASSWAGQGYEQYF
TRBV16	TRBJ1-5	once	TRBD1	TGTGCCAGCAGCCAACTGGACAGGGGCGAGCCCCAGCATTTT	CASSQLDRGEPQHF
TRBV25-1	TRBJ1-3	-	-	TGTGCCAGCTCTCGGGACGGGATCTCTGGAAACACCATATATTTT	CASSRDGISGNTIYF
TRBV7-9	TRBJ2-2	few	TRBD1	TGTGCCAGCAGCCAGGGACAGGGGATGACCGGGGAGCTGTTTTTT	CASSQGQGMTGELFF
TRBV6-5	TRBJ2-5	-	-	TGTGCCAGCAGTAGGGGAGAGACCCAGTACTTC	CASSRGETQYF
TRBV6-5	TRBJ2-3	-	-	TGTGCCAGCACGGGTCTCACAGATACGCAGTATTTT	CASTGLTDTQYF
TRBV7-3	TRBJ2-3	-	-	TGTGCCAGCAGCTTTCGGGGCTTTACAGATACGCAGTATTTT	CASSFRGFTDTQYF
TRBV11-1	TRBJ2-1	-	TRBD2	TGTGCCAGCAGCCAAGGACTAGCGGGAGTCGGGTACACTGAGCAGTTCTTC	CASSQGLAGVGYTEQFF
TRBV29-1	TRBJ1-2	few	-	TGCAGCGCTGGACCCGAGGGGGACTATGGCTACACCTTC	CSAGPEGDYGYTF
TRBV2	TRBJ1-2	-	-	TGTGCCAGCACCGGGAGCGACGGTCACTATGGCTACACCTTC	CASTGSDGHYGYTF
TRBV28	TRBJ2-4	-	-	TGTGCCAGCAGTTCCAACAAAAACATTCAGTACTTC	CASSSNKNIQYF
TRBV28	TRBJ2-7	-	TRBD1	TGTGCCAGCAGTGGTGGGACAGGGAGGCCCTACGAGCAGTACTTC	CASSGGTGRPYEQYF
TRBV4-1	TRBJ2-2	once	TRBD2	TGCGCCAGCAGCCAAGGACTAGCGGGACCGATGGGCGGGGAGCTGTTTTTT	CASSQGLAGPMGGELFF
TRBV28	TRBJ2-4	-	-	TGTGCCAGCAGTGTCCCCATGATGGATGCCAAAAACATTCAGTACTTC	CASSVPMMDAKNIQYF
TRBV4-2	TRBJ2-7	-	TRBD2	TGTGCCAGCAGCCAAGAAACGGGAGGGCCCTCCTACGAGCAGTACTTC	CASSQETGGPSYEQYF
TRBV18	TRBJ1-5	-	-	TGTGCCAGCTCAGATACAGGTTATCAGCCCCAGCATTTT	CASSDTGYQPQHF
TRBV5-6	TRBJ2-7	-	TRBD2	TGTGCCAGCAGCTTTCTTCTAGCGGGAAACGAGCAGTACTTC	CASSFLLAGNEQYF
TRBV5-6	TRBJ2-5	once	-	TGTGCCAGCAGCTTGGAGGCGACCCAGTACTTC	CASSLEATQYF
TRBV7-9	TRBJ2-1	once	TRBD2	TGTGCCAGCAGCCTAGCGGGAGGCCGTTACAATGAGCAGTTCTTC	CASSLAGGRYNEQFF
TRBV2	TRBJ2-6	-	TRBD1	TGTGCCAGCAGGGACAGGGGGCTCGGGGCCAACGTCCTGACTTTC	CASRDRGLGANVLTF
TRBV29-1	TRBJ2-1	-	TRBD1	TGCAGCGTTGAGGAGGACAGGAGGAGTGAGCAGTTCTTC	CSVEEDRRSEQFF
TRBV7-9	TRBJ2-3	once	-	TGTGCCAGCAGCCCCCTTTGGGAGTCCACAGATACGCAGTATTTT	CASSPLWESTDTQYF
TRBV2	TRBJ1-5	-	TRBD1	TGTGCCAGCAGTGGCCTAATTGGGACAGGGGAGGTTTATAGCAATCAGCCCCAGCATTTT	CASSGLIGTGEVYSNQPQHF
TRBV2	TRBJ1-2	few	-	TGTGCCAGCAGTGAAGTCTTTCCAGGGATACGATCTGGCTACACCTTC	CASSEVFPGIRSGYTF
TRBV5-1	TRBJ2-2	-	-	TGCGCCAGCAGCCCCCCCGAAGGGGGGGTGGTCGGGGAGCTGTTTTTT	CASSPPEGGVVGELFF
TRBV7-9	TRBJ1-1	few	TRBD1	TGTGCCAGCAGCTGGGGACAGTCAGAAGCTTTCTTT	CASSWGQSEAFF
TRBV27	TRBJ1-2	-	-	TGTGCCAGCTCACTCCGGGGGGGAAACTATGGCTACACCTTC	CASSLRGGNYGYTF
TRBV28	TRBJ1-2	-	-	TGTGCCAGCAGTCCAGCAACAAGAGGAGGGTATGGCTACACCTTC	CASSPATRGGYGYTF
TRBV18	TRBJ2-3	-	-	TGTGCCAGCTCAACCGTGGGCACAGATACGCAGTATTTT	CASSTVGTDTQYF
TRBV28	TRBJ2-6	-	TRBD1	TGTGCCAGCAGTTCGTTCGGGACAGGTGACTCTGGGGCCAACGTCCTGACTTTC	CASSSFGTGDSGANVLTF
TRBV27	TRBJ2-2	once	-	TGTGCCAGCAGTCAAACCCAGGCCCACACCGGGGAGCTGTTTTTT	CASSQTQAHTGELFF
TRBV20-1	TRBJ1-1	-	-	TGCAGTGCGGATACAGGGGAAGCTTTCTTT	CSADTGEAFF
TRBV6-1	TRBJ2-7	-	TRBD1	TGTGCCAGCAGTGAGATGACAGGGGGCGGGTACGAGCAGTACTTC	CASSEMTGGGYEQYF
TRBV4-1	TRBJ2-3	-	-	TGCGCCAGCAGCCAAGTCAGAGGGCAAGATACGCAGTATTTT	CASSQVRGQDTQYF
TRBV5-1	TRBJ2-2	-	-	TGCGCCAGCAGCAGGACTGGGGACACCGGGGAGCTGTTTTTT	CASSRTGDTGELFF
TRBV28	TRBJ2-7	-	-	TGTGCCAGCAGTGGTACAGGGTCTGACGAGCAGTACTTC	CASSGTGSDEQYF
TRBV7-6	TRBJ1-1	-	-	TGTGCCAGCAGCTTAGGGGCGGGGGCGAAGACTGAAGCTTTCTTT	CASSLGAGAKTEAFF
TRBV7-6	TRBJ2-7	-	-	TGTGCCAGCAGCCCAGGGACGGGCCCCTACGAGCAGTACTTC	CASSPGTGPYEQYF
TRBV28	TRBJ2-3	-	TRBD2	TGTGCCAGCAGTGAGGCTAGCGGGGGGTGGGATACGCAGTATTTT	CASSEASGGWDTQYF
TRBV19	TRBJ1-1	-	-	TGTGCCAGTAGTACCGGACCCACGAACACTGAAGCTTTCTTT	CASSTGPTNTEAFF
TRBV5-1	TRBJ1-5	-	TRBD1	TGCGCCAGCAGCTTGATGGGACAGGAGAATCAGCCCCAGCATTTT	CASSLMGQENQPQHF